This passage covers 13 T cell receptor beta chains from one sample sequenced in a study of post-analysis software for immune sequencing data. Unique-molecular-identifier-tagged TCR beta cDNA libraries were used. One entry per CDR3 protein results from TCRdb running MiXCR on the PCR reads. Here the sample spans some 690,000 distinct CDR3 sequences, about 60% being singletons. Overall study results and limits: When patients were compared with controls, four to six TRBV segments were more frequent, TRBV5-6, TRBV5-1 and TRBV20-1 among them.

No antigens are known for them. Sequencing input: blood. The origin of the receptors is a girl aged 2 to 9 with multiple sclerosis.

CDR3 DNA sequence: TGTGCCAGCCAAGGGGGCTTAGAGACCCAGTACTTC. This encodes CASQGGLETQYF. The genes are TRBV7-9 and TRBJ2-5, with TRBD1 matching 7 bases. The germline CDR1 and CDR2 sequences are SEHNR and FQNEAQ (reference sequence). The CDR3 covers 12 residues. V trimming: 8 bases; J trimming: 4 bases; junction bases outside the gene matches: 4.

The count of this clonotype is one. The rearrangement uses TRBV5-6 and TRBJ1-6; the match to TRBD1 covers 8 bases. CDR1 SGHDT and CDR2 YYEEEE come from the germline V gene. The CDR3 sequence is 14 residues long. J lost 5 bases, V lost 3 bases, and 1 base had no gene match. CDR3 in amino acids: CASSSTGDNSPLHF. DNA for the CDR3: TGTGCCAGCAGCTCGACAGGGGATAATTCACCCCTCCACTTT.

The chain uses TRBV28 and TRBJ1-2; TRBD1 is a possible D gene (6 bases). The V gene's germline CDR1 is MDHEN and CDR2 SYDVKM. V was clipped by 5 bases and J by 0 bases, with 10 bases between them. This CDR3 region has 14 residues. The CDR3 loop reads CASSQGSPNYGYTF. In nucleotides, the CDR3 is TGTGCCAGCAGTCAGGGGTCCCCTAACTATGGCTACACCTTC.

The chain carries TRBV20-1 and TRBJ2-5; TRBD2 aligns across 12 bases. This CDR3 has 18 residues. From germline, CDR1 is DFQATT and CDR2 SNEGSKA (reference sequence). Trimming cost V 4 bases and J 1 base; bases outside gene matches: 13. CDR3 loop: CSAMSPSTSGSTQETQYF. The CDR3 DNA sequence: TGCAGTGCTATGAGCCCGTCGACTAGCGGGAGTACCCAAGAGACCCAGTACTTC.

The V call is TRBV9, the J call TRBJ2-3, with 7 bases identical to TRBD1. Per the germline V gene, CDR1 is SGDLS and CDR2 is YYNGEE. Trimming cost V 4 bases and J 0 bases; bases outside gene matches: 11. There are 17 residues in the CDR3. As DNA, the CDR3 is TGTGCCAGCAGCCCCAGGACAGGAGCTTCTAGCACAGATACGCAGTATTTT. This sequence encodes CASSPRTGASSTDTQYF.

The CDR3 loop reads CASSLLLPRENEQFF. As DNA, the CDR3 is TGTGCCAGCAGTCTCCTACTACCGCGGGAAAATGAGCAGTTCTTC. V is TRBV12-3 or TRBV12-4 and J is TRBJ2-1; weak D call: TRBD2 (6 bases). V lost 5 bases and J 7 bases, leaving 18 bases between the germline ends. The CDR3 spans 15 residues.

The rearrangement uses TRBV5-1 and TRBJ2-3; TRBD2 matches at 8 bases. Germline CDR1 and CDR2: SGHRS and YFSETQ. V lost 0 bases, J lost 5 bases, and 11 bases stayed unmatched. The CDR3 consists of 17 residues. The CDR3 spells CASSLDTSGGVLDTQYF. DNA of the CDR3: TGCGCCAGCAGCTTGGATACTAGCGGAGGCGTATTAGATACGCAGTATTTT.

This chain joins TRBV12-3 or TRBV12-4 and TRBJ1-2; weak D call: TRBD1 (6 bases). The CDR3 covers 15 residues. Trimming left V 6 bases short and J 8 bases short, with 22 bases between. The CDR3 region has the DNA TGTGCCAGCAGCCCTCCGGGGGGCGCACCCGGAGGCTACACCTTC. This translates into CASSPPGGAPGGYTF.

The chain recombines TRBV5-1 with TRBJ2-5; 8 bases align to TRBD1. CDR3 length equals 15 residues. V lost 4 bases, J lost 2 bases, and 7 bases stayed unmatched. Germline CDR1 is SGHRS and CDR2 is YFSETQ. The CDR3 here is CASSITGGRQETQYF. Written as DNA, the CDR3 is TGCGCCAGCAGCATAACAGGGGGGCGTCAAGAGACCCAGTACTTC. Together with reference TRBV5-1 and TRBJ2-5, the CDR3 gives the full variable domain: KAGVTQTPRYLIKTRGQQVTLSCSPISGHRSVSWYQQTPGQGLQFLFEYFSETQRNKGNFPGRFSGRQFSNSRSEMNVSTLELGDSALYLCASSITGGRQETQYFGPGTRLLVL.

This clonotype was observed a handful of times. V usage is TRBV10-3 and J usage is TRBJ1-2, with D unresolved. Trimming took off 4 bases at V and 6 bases at J, with 9 bases between the two ends. This CDR3 is 12 amino acids long. Germline CDR1 reads ENHRY; CDR2 reads SYGVKD. CDR3 in amino acids: CAISGGRNGYTF. DNA for the CDR3: TGTGCCATCAGTGGAGGGAGAAATGGCTACACCTTC.

V usage is TRBV12-3 or TRBV12-4 and J usage is TRBJ2-7, with 8 bases lining up with TRBD1. The CDR3 extends over 13 amino acids. V gave up 4 bases and J gave up 7 bases; unmatched junction bases: 6. In DNA form, the CDR3 reads TGTGCCAGCAGTTGGACAGGGCCTGGGGAGCAGTACTTC. Protein: CASSWTGPGEQYF.

The table lists this clonotype with a count of one. The chain combines TRBV12-3 or TRBV12-4 with TRBJ2-3, with 12 bases fitting TRBD2. The CDR3 covers 17 residues. V was clipped by 3 bases and J by 4 bases; unmatched bases: 8. This CDR3 reads CASSFALAGGRADTQYF. The DNA for the CDR3 is TGTGCCAGCAGTTTCGCCCTAGCGGGGGGGCGGGCAGATACGCAGTATTTT.

This clonotype was counted only a few times. This chain joins TRBV7-8 and TRBJ2-1; 8 bases are a match to TRBD1. The germline CDR1 and CDR2 sequences are SGHVS and FQNEAQ. Unmatched junction bases numbered 14, after V lost 6 bases and J lost 7 bases. The CDR3 has 16 residues. This CDR3 reads CASSRSGTGVSNEQFF. For the CDR3, the DNA is TGTGCCAGCAGTCGATCCGGGACAGGAGTTTCTAATGAGCAGTTCTTC.